This T cell receptor beta chain was sequenced for a study of T cell repertoires in cytomegalovirus infection. Study overall: Indications of both CMV infection and matching HLA type were provided by public TCR beta signatures.

In germline, CDR1 is SNHLY, CDR2 FYNNEI. V lost 3 bases and J lost 2, with 12 bases in between. This CDR3 has 15 residues. Only a few counts were recorded for this clonotype. The antigen remains undetermined. TCRdb called the reads again in MiXCR, with one record for every CDR3 protein. The sample yields some 800,000 distinct CDR3 sequences, under 35% seen once. This receptor was taken from a human donor in good health (CMV status not recorded). Some clones in this sample may be carry-over from other donors' samples. Sequenced material: cultured CD8+ T cells from PBMCs, taken from culture after CMV antigen stimulation. V and J are TRBV2 and TRBJ2-3; the D gene is possibly TRBD1 (5 bases). CDR3 sequence (DNA): TGTGCCAGCAGTGATGACAGTTATGTCACAGATACGCAGTATTTT. It is translated as CASSDDSYVTDTQYF.